This TCR beta chain was found in a study of T cells in Graves' hyperthyroidism and ophthalmopathy. The V gene's germline CDR1 is SEHNR and CDR2 FQNEAQ (reference sequence). This CDR3 region has 12 residues. With 2 bases removed from V and 10 bases from J, the gap between germline ends came to 9 bases. Template material for amplifying TCR beta CDR3 regions consisted of RNA transcripts. Primed by the HTBI set, a first-round RT-PCR was run on the TCR CDR3. Each CDR3 protein is one row after TCRdb ran MiXCR on the multiplex PCR reads. The sample has about 760,000 distinct CDR3 sequences, just over 35% seen once.

The specimen was blood. The V gene is TRBV7-9, the J gene TRBJ2-1, with D possibly being TRBD2 (5 bases). The receptor was isolated from a woman in her thirties or forties with Graves' hyperthyroidism. The CDR3 reads CASSLSPSEQFF. CDR3 in DNA: TGTGCCAGCAGCTTATCCCCTAGCGAGCAGTTCTTC.